The present TCR beta chain was sequenced within a study of T cells after somatic rescue of genetic block. Method: immunoSEQ multiplex PCR; TCRdb's copy keeps in-frame clones and lacks some. The sample carries roughly 110,000 clones, 85% to 95% recorded once. CDR1 is GTSNPN, CDR2 SVGIG, per germline (reference sequence). The germline V and J ends were trimmed by 1 base and 5 bases, with 17 bases remaining between them. CDR3 length equals 15 residues. The receptor's source is a woman under 30. V is TRBV30 and J is TRBJ2-5; no clear D gene. Sequences were obtained from peripheral blood mononuclear cells (PBMCs). As DNA, the CDR3 is TGTGCCTGGAGTGAGGCCCCTCAGAGTAAGGAGACCCAGTACTTC. It codes for CAWSEAPQSKETQYF.